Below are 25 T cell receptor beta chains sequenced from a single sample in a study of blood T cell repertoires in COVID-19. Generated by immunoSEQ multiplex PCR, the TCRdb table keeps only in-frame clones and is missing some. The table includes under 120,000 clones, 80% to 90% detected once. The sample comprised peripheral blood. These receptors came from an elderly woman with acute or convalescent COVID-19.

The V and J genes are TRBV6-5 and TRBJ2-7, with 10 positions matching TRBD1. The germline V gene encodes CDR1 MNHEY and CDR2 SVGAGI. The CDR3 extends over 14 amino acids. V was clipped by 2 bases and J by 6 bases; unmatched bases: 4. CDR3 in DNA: TGTGCCAGCAGTTACGGGACAGGGGTCCGCGAGCAGTACTTC. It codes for CASSYGTGVREQYF.

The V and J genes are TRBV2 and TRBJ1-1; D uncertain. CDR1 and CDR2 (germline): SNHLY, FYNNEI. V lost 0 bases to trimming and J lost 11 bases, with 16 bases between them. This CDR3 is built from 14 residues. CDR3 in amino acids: CASSEAPVPSTAFF. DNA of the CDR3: TGTGCCAGCAGTGAAGCGCCGGTACCATCTACGGCTTTCTTT. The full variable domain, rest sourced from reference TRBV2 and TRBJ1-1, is EPEVTQTPSHQVTQMGQEVILRCVPISNHLYFYWYRQILGQKVEFLVSFYNNEISEKSEIFDDQFSVERPDGSNFTLKIRSTKLEDSAMYFCASSEAPVPSTAFFGQGTRLTVV.

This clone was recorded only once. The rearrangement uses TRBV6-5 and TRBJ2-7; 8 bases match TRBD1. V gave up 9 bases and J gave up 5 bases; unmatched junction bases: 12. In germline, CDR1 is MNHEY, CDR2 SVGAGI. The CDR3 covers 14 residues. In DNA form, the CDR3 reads TGTGCCAGTACGGGACAGGCTTATCAGCACGAGCAGTACTTC. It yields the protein CASTGQAYQHEQYF.

DNA for the CDR3: TGCGCCAGCAGCTGGGGACAGGAACTAGCCAAAAACATTCAGTACTTC. Protein sequence: CASSWGQELAKNIQYF. The V and J genes are TRBV5-1 and TRBJ2-4, with 8 bases fitting TRBD1. Germline V lookup: CDR1 SGHRS, CDR2 YFSETQ. The CDR3 totals 16 residues. The ends lost 3 bases at V and 0 bases at J; junction bases unmatched: 5.

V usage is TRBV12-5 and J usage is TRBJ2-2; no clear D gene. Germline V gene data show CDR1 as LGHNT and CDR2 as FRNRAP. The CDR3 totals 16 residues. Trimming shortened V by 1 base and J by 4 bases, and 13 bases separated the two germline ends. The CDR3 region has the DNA TGTGCTAGTGGTTTGGCCCGAACCAGTTTCACCGGGGAGCTGTTTTTT. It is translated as CASGLARTSFTGELFF. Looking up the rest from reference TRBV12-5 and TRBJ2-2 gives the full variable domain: DARVTQTPRHKVTEMGQEVTMRCQPILGHNTVFWYRQTMMQGLELLAYFRNRAPLDDSGMPKDRFSAEMPDATLATLKIQPSEPRDSAVYFCASGLARTSFTGELFFGEGSRLTVL.

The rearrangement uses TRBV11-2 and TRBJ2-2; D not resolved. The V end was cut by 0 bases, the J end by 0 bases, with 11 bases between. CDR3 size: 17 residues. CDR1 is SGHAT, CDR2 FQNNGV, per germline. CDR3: CASSLEFGQSNTGELFF. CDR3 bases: TGTGCCAGCAGCTTAGAATTTGGCCAATCGAACACCGGGGAGCTGTTTTTT. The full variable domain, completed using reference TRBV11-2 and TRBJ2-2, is EAGVAQSPRYKIIEKRQSVAFWCNPISGHATLYWYQQILGQGPKLLIQFQNNGVVDDSQLPKDRFSAERLKGVDSTLKIQPAKLEDSAVYLCASSLEFGQSNTGELFFGEGSRLTVL.

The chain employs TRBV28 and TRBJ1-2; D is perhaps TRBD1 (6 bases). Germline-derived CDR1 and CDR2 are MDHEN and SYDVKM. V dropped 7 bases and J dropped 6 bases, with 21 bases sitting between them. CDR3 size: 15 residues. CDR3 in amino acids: CASTRAGAVGDGYTF. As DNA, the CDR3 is TGTGCCAGCACCAGGGCGGGGGCAGTAGGCGATGGCTACACCTTC.

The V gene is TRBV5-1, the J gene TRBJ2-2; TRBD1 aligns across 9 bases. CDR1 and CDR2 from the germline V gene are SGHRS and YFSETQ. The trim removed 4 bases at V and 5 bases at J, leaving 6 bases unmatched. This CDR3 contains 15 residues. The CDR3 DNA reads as TGCGCCAGCAGCCCCGGGACAGGGTGGACCGGGGAGCTGTTTTTT. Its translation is CASSPGTGWTGELFF.

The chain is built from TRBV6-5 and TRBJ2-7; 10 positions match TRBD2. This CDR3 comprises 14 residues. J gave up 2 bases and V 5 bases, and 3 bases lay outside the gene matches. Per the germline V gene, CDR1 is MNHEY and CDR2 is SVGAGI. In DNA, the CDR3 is TGTGCCAGCAGTCGGACTAGCGGAACCTACGAGCAGTACTTC. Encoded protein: CASSRTSGTYEQYF.

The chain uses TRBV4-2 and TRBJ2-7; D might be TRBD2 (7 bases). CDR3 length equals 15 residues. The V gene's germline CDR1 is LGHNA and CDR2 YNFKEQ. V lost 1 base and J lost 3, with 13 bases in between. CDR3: CASSQGGGRNYEQYF. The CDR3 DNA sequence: TGTGCCAGCAGCCAAGGGGGGGGGCGCAACTACGAGCAGTACTTC.

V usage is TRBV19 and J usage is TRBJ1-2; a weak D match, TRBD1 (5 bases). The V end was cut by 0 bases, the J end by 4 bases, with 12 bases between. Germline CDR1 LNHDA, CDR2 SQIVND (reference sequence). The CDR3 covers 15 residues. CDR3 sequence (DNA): TGTGCCAGTAGTATAGATCAGGGCAACCCCTATGGCTACACCTTC. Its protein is CASSIDQGNPYGYTF. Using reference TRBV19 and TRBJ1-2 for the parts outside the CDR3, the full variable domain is DGGITQSPKYLFRKEGQNVTLSCEQNLNHDAMYWYRQDPGQGLRLIYYSQIVNDFQKGDIAEGYSVSREKKESFPLTVTSAQKNPTAFYLCASSIDQGNPYGYTFGSGTRLTVV.

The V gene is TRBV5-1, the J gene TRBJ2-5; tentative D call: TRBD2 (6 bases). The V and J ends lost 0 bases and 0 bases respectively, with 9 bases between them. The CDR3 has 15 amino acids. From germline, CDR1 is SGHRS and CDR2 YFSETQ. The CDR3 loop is CASSLAGRNQETQYF. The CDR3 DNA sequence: TGCGCCAGCAGCTTGGCCGGGAGAAACCAAGAGACCCAGTACTTC.

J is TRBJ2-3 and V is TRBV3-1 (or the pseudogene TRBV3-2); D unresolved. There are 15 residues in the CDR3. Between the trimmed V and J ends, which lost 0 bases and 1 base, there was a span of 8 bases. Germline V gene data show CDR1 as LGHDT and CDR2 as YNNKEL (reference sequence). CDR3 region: CASSQENYGTDTQYF. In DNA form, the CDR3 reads TGTGCCAGCAGCCAAGAGAACTACGGCACAGATACGCAGTATTTT.

The CDR3 coding sequence is TGTGCCAGCAGTTTAGAGGCCAAGGCCAGAGTTTTGAACACTGAAGCTTTCTTT. It yields the protein CASSLEAKARVLNTEAFF. The J gene is TRBJ1-1, the V gene TRBV27; D unresolved. The CDR3 runs to 18 residues. CDR1 is MNHEY, CDR2 SMNVEV, per germline (reference sequence). The V gene lost 2 bases and the J gene lost 0 bases, with 19 bases spanning the gap.

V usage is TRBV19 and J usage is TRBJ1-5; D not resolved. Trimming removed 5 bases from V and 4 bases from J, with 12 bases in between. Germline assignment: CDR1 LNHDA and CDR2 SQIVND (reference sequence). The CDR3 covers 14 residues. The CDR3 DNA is TGTGCCAGTAGTGGGAGTCTGGGGAATCAGCCCCAGCATTTT. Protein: CASSGSLGNQPQHF.

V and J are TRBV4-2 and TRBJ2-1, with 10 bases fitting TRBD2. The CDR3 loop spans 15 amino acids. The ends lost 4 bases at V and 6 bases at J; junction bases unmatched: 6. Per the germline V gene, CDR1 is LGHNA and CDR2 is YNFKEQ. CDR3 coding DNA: TGTGCCAGCAGCCTAGCGGGGGGCTCATTCAATGAGCAGTTCTTC. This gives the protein CASSLAGGSFNEQFF.

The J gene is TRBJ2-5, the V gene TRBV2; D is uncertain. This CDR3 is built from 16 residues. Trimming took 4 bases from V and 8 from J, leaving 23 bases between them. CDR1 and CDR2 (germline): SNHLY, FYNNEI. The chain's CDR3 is CASSGLAGTPPPTQYF. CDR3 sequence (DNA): TGTGCCAGCAGTGGACTGGCCGGCACACCACCTCCCACCCAGTACTTC. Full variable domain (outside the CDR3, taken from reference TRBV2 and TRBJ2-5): EPEVTQTPSHQVTQMGQEVILRCVPISNHLYFYWYRQILGQKVEFLVSFYNNEISEKSEIFDDQFSVERPDGSNFTLKIRSTKLEDSAMYFCASSGLAGTPPPTQYFGPGTRLLVL.

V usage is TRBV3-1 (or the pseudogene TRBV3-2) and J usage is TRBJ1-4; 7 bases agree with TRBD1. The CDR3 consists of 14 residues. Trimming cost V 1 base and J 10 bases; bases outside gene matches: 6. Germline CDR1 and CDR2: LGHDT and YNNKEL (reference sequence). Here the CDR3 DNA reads TGTGCCAGCAGCCAAGTTAGGGCAGGGGGAAAACTGTTTTTT. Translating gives CASSQVRAGGKLFF.

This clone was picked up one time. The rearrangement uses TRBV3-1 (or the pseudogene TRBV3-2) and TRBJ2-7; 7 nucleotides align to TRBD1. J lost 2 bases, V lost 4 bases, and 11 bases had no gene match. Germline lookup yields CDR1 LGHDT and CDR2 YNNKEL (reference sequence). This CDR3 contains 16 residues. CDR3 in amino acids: CASSPRPTGATYEQYF. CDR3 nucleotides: TGTGCCAGCAGCCCACGACCCACAGGGGCGACCTACGAGCAGTACTTC.

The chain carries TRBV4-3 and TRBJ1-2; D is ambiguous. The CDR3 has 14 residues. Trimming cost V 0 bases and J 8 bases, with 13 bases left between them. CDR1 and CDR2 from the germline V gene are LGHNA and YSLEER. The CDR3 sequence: CASSQDPGIGGYTF. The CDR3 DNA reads TGCGCCAGCAGCCAAGACCCGGGTATAGGCGGCTACACCTTC.

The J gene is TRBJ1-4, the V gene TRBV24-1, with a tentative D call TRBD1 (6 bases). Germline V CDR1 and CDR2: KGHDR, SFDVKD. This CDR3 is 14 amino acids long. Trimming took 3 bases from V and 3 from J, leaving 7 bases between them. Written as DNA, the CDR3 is TGTGCCACCAGTGATACAGGGCCTAATGAAAAACTGTTTTTT. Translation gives CATSDTGPNEKLFF.

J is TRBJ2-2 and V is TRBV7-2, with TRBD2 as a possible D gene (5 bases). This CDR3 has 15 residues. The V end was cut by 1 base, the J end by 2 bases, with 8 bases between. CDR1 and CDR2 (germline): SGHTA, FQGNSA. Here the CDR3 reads CASSLEEGNTGELFF. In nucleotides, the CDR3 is TGTGCCAGCAGCTTAGAAGAGGGAAACACCGGGGAGCTGTTTTTT.

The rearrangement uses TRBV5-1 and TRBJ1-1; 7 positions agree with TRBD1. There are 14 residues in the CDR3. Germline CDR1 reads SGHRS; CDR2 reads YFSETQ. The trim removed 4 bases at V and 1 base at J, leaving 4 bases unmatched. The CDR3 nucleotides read TGCGCCAGCAGCACTGGGACAGAGAACACTGAAGCTTTCTTT. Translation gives CASSTGTENTEAFF.

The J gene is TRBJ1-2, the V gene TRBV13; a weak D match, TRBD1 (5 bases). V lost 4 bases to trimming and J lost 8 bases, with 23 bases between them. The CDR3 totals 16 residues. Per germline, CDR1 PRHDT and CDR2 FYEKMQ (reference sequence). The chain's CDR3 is CASSSPLSTVLLGYTF. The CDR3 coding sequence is TGTGCCAGCAGCTCCCCACTTTCGACAGTCCTTTTGGGCTACACCTTC.

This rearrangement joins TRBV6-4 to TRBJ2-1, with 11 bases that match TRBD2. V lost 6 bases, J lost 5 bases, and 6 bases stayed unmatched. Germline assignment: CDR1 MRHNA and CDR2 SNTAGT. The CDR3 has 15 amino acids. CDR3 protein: CASSAGLAGNNEQFF. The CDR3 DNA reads TGTGCCAGCAGCGCAGGACTAGCGGGCAACAATGAGCAGTTCTTC.